This T cell receptor (beta chain) is drawn from a study of blood T cell repertoires in COVID-19. Study details: Sites in the United States, Italy and Spain provided acute and convalescent COVID-19 samples. PBMCs, B-cell-depleted T cells, or T cells were the source of the cDNA or gDNA that made up the material.

This CDR3 spans 14 amino acids. Per the germline V gene, CDR1 is SNHLY and CDR2 is FYNNEI. After removal of 6 bases from V and 2 bases from J, the junction contained 4 bases not matched to a gene. Sequencing was performed with immunoSEQ multiplex PCR; in TCRdb, only in-frame clones are kept and a portion is missing. Seen here are about 350,000 clones, about 88% observed once, and the top ten hold just over 7%. The sample taken for sequencing was peripheral blood. This receptor was taken from a woman aged 55-69 years with COVID-19, enrolled during active disease. The chain has TRBV2 and TRBJ2-7; 10 bases fit TRBD2. CDR3 sequence reads: CASRISGGTYEQYF. The DNA of the CDR3 is TGTGCCAGCAGGATTAGCGGGGGGACCTACGAGCAGTACTTC.